These 27 T cell receptor beta chains share one sample of origin, sequenced in a study of technical replicates of blood from a few donors. The method was immunoSEQ multiplex PCR; TCRdb's version includes in-frame clones alone and lacks a portion of them. The sample holds about 44,000 clones, 96% seen once. The sequencing sample was made of T cells isolated from PBMCs. These receptors were obtained from a human donor in good health.

This sequence joins TRBV18 and TRBJ1-5; 7 bases fit TRBD1. V was pared by 2 bases and J by 3 bases, with 19 bases of the junction left unmatched. The CDR3 covers 20 residues. The germline V gene has CDR1 KGHSH and CDR2 LQKENI. Here the CDR3 DNA reads TGTGCCAGCTCACCAAAACAGGGGAGGTTTAAGTTGCCTATCAATCAGCCCCAGCATTTT. It yields the protein CASSPKQGRFKLPINQPQHF.

V usage is TRBV4-1 and J usage is TRBJ1-5, with no clear D. The CDR3 is 15 residues long. CDR1 and CDR2 (germline): MGHRA, YSYEKL. Deletions cut 5 bases from V and 3 bases from J, with 14 bases between. The CDR3 sequence: CASSWAKNANQPQHF. CDR3 bases: TGCGCCAGCAGCTGGGCTAAGAACGCCAATCAGCCCCAGCATTTT.

The chain carries TRBV30 and TRBJ1-5, with TRBD1 matching over 9 bases. The germline V gene has CDR1 GTSNPN and CDR2 SVGIG (reference sequence). The CDR3 is 12 amino acids. The junction had 0 bases not matched to a gene; V was cut back by 5 bases and J by 4 bases. CDR3 coding DNA: TGTGCCTGGGGACAGGGGAATCAGCCCCAGCATTTT. Its protein is CAWGQGNQPQHF.

The chain's CDR3 is CASSPSWATNTGELFF. Written as DNA, the CDR3 is TGTGCCAGTAGTCCCTCGTGGGCGACGAACACCGGGGAGCTGTTTTTT. This sequence joins TRBV19 and TRBJ2-2, with D unclear. Looked up from germline, CDR1 is LNHDA and CDR2 is SQIVND (reference sequence). With 5 bases removed from V and 0 bases from J, the gap between germline ends came to 13 bases. The CDR3 totals 16 residues.

The chain uses TRBV4-1 and TRBJ2-1; weak D call: TRBD1 (6 bases). V shed 1 base and J shed 2 bases, with 12 bases lying between them. The CDR3 spans 16 residues. The germline V gene encodes CDR1 MGHRA and CDR2 YSYEKL. The CDR3 region is CASSQGTAYTYNEQFF. As DNA, the CDR3 is TGCGCCAGCAGCCAAGGGACAGCCTACACCTACAATGAGCAGTTCTTC.

The chain recombines TRBV7-2 with TRBJ1-5; TRBD1 might be the D (6 bases). CDR1 is SGHTA and CDR2 is FQGNSA in the germline V gene. V was clipped by 1 base and J by 7 bases, with 14 bases between them. The CDR3 is made up of 15 amino acids. This CDR3 is CASSLVSGGPQPQHF. The CDR3, as DNA: TGTGCCAGCAGCTTAGTTTCCGGGGGGCCCCAGCCCCAGCATTTT.

This chain connects TRBV10-2 to TRBJ1-1, with 8 bases that match TRBD1. This CDR3 contains 17 residues. Per the germline V gene, CDR1 is WSHSY and CDR2 is SAAADI. The junction had 6 bases not matched to a gene; V was cut back by 0 bases and J by 0 bases. This chain's CDR3 is CASSESWAGGMNTEAFF. CDR3 bases: TGCGCCAGCAGTGAGTCGTGGGCAGGGGGCATGAACACTGAAGCTTTCTTT.

The CDR3, as DNA: TGTGCCAGCAGCGAAGACGGACAGAACACTGAAGCTTTCTTT. Protein product: CASSEDGQNTEAFF. The V call is TRBV7-2, the J call TRBJ1-1; a possible D gene is TRBD1 (5 bases). This CDR3 contains 14 residues. V was clipped by 5 bases and J by 1 base, with 11 bases between them. Germline V lookup: CDR1 SGHTA, CDR2 FQGNSA. Combining the CDR3 with reference TRBV7-2 and TRBJ1-1 gives the whole variable domain GAGVSQSPSNKVTEKGKDVELRCDPISGHTALYWYRQSLGQGLEFLIYFQGNSAPDKSGLPSDRFSAERTGGSVSTLTIQRTQQEDSAVYLCASSEDGQNTEAFFGQGTRLTVV.

This clone came up once. The genes are TRBV11-2 and TRBJ1-1, with 10 bases lining up with TRBD1. Germline V lookup: CDR1 SGHAT, CDR2 FQNNGV. This CDR3 comprises 13 residues. After removal of 4 bases from V and 5 bases from J, the junction contained 1 base not matched to a gene. The CDR3 nucleotides are TGTGCCAGCAGCTGGACAGGGGGGACTGAAGCTTTCTTT. Translated: CASSWTGGTEAFF.

The chain has TRBV7-8 and TRBJ1-1; 7 bases agree with TRBD1. The CDR3 sequence is 16 residues long. Germline-derived CDR1 and CDR2 are SGHVS and FQNEAQ. V shed 5 bases, J shed 0 bases, and the junction held 9 bases outside the gene matches. CDR3 in amino acids: CASSTSGTAMNTEAFF. In DNA, the CDR3 is TGTGCCAGCAGCACCTCCGGGACAGCAATGAACACTGAAGCTTTCTTT.

The chain employs TRBV5-1 and TRBJ1-1, with 11 bases identical to TRBD1. After removal of 4 bases from V and 6 bases from J, the junction contained 11 bases not matched to a gene. Germline V gives CDR1 SGHRS, CDR2 YFSETQ. The CDR3 contains 16 residues. In nucleotides, the CDR3 is TGCGCCAGCAGCGGATCTCGGGACAGGGGGTCGCCTGAAGCTTTCTTT. It encodes CASSGSRDRGSPEAFF. The whole variable domain, filled in from reference TRBV5-1 and TRBJ1-1, reads KAGVTQTPRYLIKTRGQQVTLSCSPISGHRSVSWYQQTPGQGLQFLFEYFSETQRNKGNFPGRFSGRQFSNSRSEMNVSTLELGDSALYLCASSGSRDRGSPEAFFGQGTRLTVV.

The chain links TRBV11-2 to TRBJ1-1; weak D call: TRBD1 (5 bases). The CDR3 consists of 13 residues. The ends were cut back, 0 bases at V and 10 bases at J, with 12 bases in the middle. CDR1 and CDR2 (germline): SGHAT, FQNNGV. The chain's CDR3 is CASSLEPRVAAFF. The DNA for the CDR3 is TGTGCCAGCAGCTTAGAACCCAGGGTTGCAGCTTTCTTT.

This chain connects TRBV7-8 to TRBJ1-2, with 8 bases lining up with TRBD1. This CDR3 is 16 amino acids long. Germline CDR1 and CDR2: SGHVS and FQNEAQ. The J segment lost 3 bases and the V segment lost 5 bases, leaving 11 bases of the junction unmatched. CDR3 nucleotide sequence: TGTGCCAGCAGCCCAGGGACAGGTTGGGGGTACTATGGCTACACCTTC. Its translation is CASSPGTGWGYYGYTF.

This clone has a handful of counts. The rearrangement uses TRBV14 and TRBJ1-3; 8 bases align to TRBD1. The V and J ends lost 4 bases and 1 base, in that order; junction bases with no gene match: 6. From germline, CDR1 is SGHDN and CDR2 FVKESK. The CDR3 runs 16 residues. The CDR3 nucleotides are TGTGCCAGCAGCCTTGGGACAGGATCTTCTGGAAACACCATATATTTT. Residues: CASSLGTGSSGNTIYF.

This chain joins TRBV28 and TRBJ1-2, with 11 bases lining up with TRBD1. This CDR3 spans 14 amino acids. Germline V lookup: CDR1 MDHEN, CDR2 SYDVKM. Trimming took 5 bases from V and 7 from J; bases not matched to a gene: 6. The CDR3 protein is CASSLRDRGGGYTF. The CDR3 nucleotides read TGTGCCAGCAGTCTCCGGGACAGGGGGGGTGGCTACACCTTC.

V is TRBV2 and J is TRBJ2-1; 8 nucleotides align to TRBD2. The CDR3 extends over 15 amino acids. Unmatched junction bases numbered 7, after V lost 5 bases and J lost 4 bases. CDR1 SNHLY and CDR2 FYNNEI come from the germline V gene. The CDR3 region is CASSLSGSTYNEQFF. The CDR3 coding sequence is TGTGCCAGCAGTCTAAGCGGGAGTACGTACAATGAGCAGTTCTTC.

This chain connects TRBV28 to TRBJ2-4; 9 bases align to TRBD2. Germline V gene sequence: CDR1 MDHEN, CDR2 SYDVKM. The V segment lost 5 bases and the J segment 6 bases; nucleotides outside the gene matches: 5. The CDR3 covers 14 residues. The CDR3 region is CASSQQREVNIQYF. The CDR3 bases are TGTGCCAGCAGTCAGCAGCGGGAGGTAAACATTCAGTACTTC. Based on the CDR3 plus reference TRBV28 and TRBJ2-4, the full variable domain is DVKVTQSSRYLVKRTGEKVFLECVQDMDHENMFWYRQDPGLGLRLIYFSYDVKMKEKGDIPEGYSVSREKKERFSLILESASTNQTSMYLCASSQQREVNIQYFGAGTRLSVL.

This clone was recorded only once. The chain recombines TRBV6-5 with TRBJ2-1; D possibly corresponds to TRBD2 (6 bases). From germline, CDR1 is MNHEY and CDR2 SVGAGI. The V end was cut by 4 bases, the J end by 5 bases, with 15 bases between. This CDR3 has 15 residues. CDR3 in DNA: TGTGCCAGCAGTTTATCCGGGACTCTAAACAATGAGCAGTTCTTC. Protein product: CASSLSGTLNNEQFF.

The chain is built from TRBV11-2 and TRBJ2-7; TRBD1 might be the D (5 bases). Germline lookup yields CDR1 SGHAT and CDR2 FQNNGV. The CDR3 length is 13 residues. With 3 bases removed from V and 1 base from J, the gap between germline ends came to 7 bases. The CDR3 loop reads CASSFQGSYEQYF. The CDR3 region has the DNA TGTGCCAGCAGCTTCCAGGGTTCCTACGAGCAGTACTTC.

This chain connects TRBV6-1 to TRBJ1-2; D is unclear. The CDR3 spans 13 residues. V lost 0 bases and J lost 8, with 10 bases in between. CDR1 is MNHNS, CDR2 SASEGT, per germline. CDR3: CASSEAHRMGYTF. The CDR3 coding sequence is TGTGCCAGCAGTGAAGCGCACAGAATGGGCTACACCTTC.

The chain combines TRBV5-6 with TRBJ1-5; D is uncertain. Germline assignment: CDR1 SGHDT and CDR2 YYEEEE. The CDR3 is 15 residues long. Trimming removed 1 base at V and 0 bases at J, with 8 bases between. The CDR3: CASSLRSISNQPQHF. CDR3 DNA: TGTGCCAGCAGCTTGCGGAGTATTAGCAATCAGCCCCAGCATTTT. Using reference TRBV5-6 and TRBJ1-5 for the parts outside the CDR3, the full variable domain is DAGVTQSPTHLIKTRGQQVTLRCSPKSGHDTVSWYQQALGQGPQFIFQYYEEEERQRGNFPDRFSGHQFPNYSSELNVNALLLGDSALYLCASSLRSISNQPQHFGDGTRLSIL.

CDR3: CASSFILAGPVEQFF. The CDR3 DNA reads as TGTGCCAGCAGCTTCATACTAGCGGGACCCGTTGAGCAGTTCTTC. The V and J genes are TRBV7-2 and TRBJ2-1, with 10 nucleotides matching TRBD2. The CDR3 consists of 15 residues. Trimming took 3 bases from V and 9 from J; bases not matched to a gene: 8. The germline V gene has CDR1 SGHTA and CDR2 FQGNSA.

The chain joins TRBV2 to TRBJ1-5; TRBD1 aligns across 8 bases. Looked up from germline, CDR1 is SNHLY and CDR2 is FYNNEI. The CDR3 loop spans 14 amino acids. Losses at the gene ends were 7 bases for V and 5 bases for J; bases not matched to a gene: 7. The CDR3 bases are TGTGCCAGCACTTCGGGACAGGATTATCAGCCCCAGCATTTT. Encoded protein: CASTSGQDYQPQHF.

This clone occurred once. The V and J genes are TRBV4-2 and TRBJ1-2; maybe TRBD1 (5 bases). The CDR3 totals 15 residues. Germline V gene data show CDR1 as LGHNA and CDR2 as YNFKEQ. V lost 3 bases, J lost 0 bases, and 11 bases lay in between. The DNA for the CDR3 is TGTGCCAGCAGCCAGGAGGGGTTTACTAACTATGGCTACACCTTC. Translation: CASSQEGFTNYGYTF.

The CDR3 loop reads CASSVTGTGGFYGYTF. CDR3 sequence (DNA): TGTGCCAGCAGTGTCACCGGGACAGGGGGATTCTATGGCTACACCTTC. V usage is TRBV28 and J usage is TRBJ1-2; 11 bases map to TRBD1. V shed 5 bases and J 4 bases; nucleotides not matched to a gene: 9. The CDR3 is 16 residues long. Per the germline V gene, CDR1 is MDHEN and CDR2 is SYDVKM.

This clone was counted a single time. The J gene is TRBJ2-1, the V gene TRBV11-3; the match to TRBD1 covers 10 bases. The CDR3 is 14 residues long. V lost 8 bases and J lost 4; bases outside the gene matches: 5. CDR1 SGHNT and CDR2 YENEEA come from the germline V gene. Here the CDR3 DNA reads TGTGCCAGCGCCGGGACAGGGGAATACAATGAGCAGTTCTTC. Translated, it gives CASAGTGEYNEQFF.

The chain's CDR3 is CASSYGISGITDTQYF. CDR3 DNA: TGTGCCAGCAGTTATGGGATTAGCGGGATCACAGATACGCAGTATTTT. The genes are TRBV6-5 and TRBJ2-3; 8 bases match TRBD2. Germline V CDR1 and CDR2: MNHEY, SVGAGI. Trimming cost V 3 bases and J 2 bases; bases outside gene matches: 7. The CDR3 covers 16 residues.